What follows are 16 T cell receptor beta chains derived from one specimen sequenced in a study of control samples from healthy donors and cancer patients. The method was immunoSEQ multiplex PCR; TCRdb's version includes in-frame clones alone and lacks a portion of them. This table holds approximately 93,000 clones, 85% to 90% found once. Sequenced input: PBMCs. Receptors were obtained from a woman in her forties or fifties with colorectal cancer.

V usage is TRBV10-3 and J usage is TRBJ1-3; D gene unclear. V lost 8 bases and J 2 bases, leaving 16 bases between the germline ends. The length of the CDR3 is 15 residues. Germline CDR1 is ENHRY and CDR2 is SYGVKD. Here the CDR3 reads CAIGLGDGTGNTIYF. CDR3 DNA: TGTGCCATCGGTCTCGGTGACGGAACTGGAAACACCATATATTTT.

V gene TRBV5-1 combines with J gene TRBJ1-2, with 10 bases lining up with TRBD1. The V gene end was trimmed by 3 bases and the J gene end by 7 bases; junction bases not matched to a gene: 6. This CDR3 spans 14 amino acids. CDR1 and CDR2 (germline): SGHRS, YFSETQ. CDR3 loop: CASSSRTGGVGYTF. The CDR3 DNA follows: TGCGCCAGCAGCTCCCGGACAGGGGGAGTTGGCTACACCTTC.

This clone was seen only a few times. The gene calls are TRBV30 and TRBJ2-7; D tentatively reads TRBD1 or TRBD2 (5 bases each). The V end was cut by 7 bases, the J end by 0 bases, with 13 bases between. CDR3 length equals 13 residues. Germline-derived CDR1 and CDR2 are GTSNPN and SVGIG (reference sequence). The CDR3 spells CAYRTGSSYEQYV. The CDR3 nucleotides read TGTGCCTACAGGACGGGGAGCTCCTACGAGCAGTACGTC.

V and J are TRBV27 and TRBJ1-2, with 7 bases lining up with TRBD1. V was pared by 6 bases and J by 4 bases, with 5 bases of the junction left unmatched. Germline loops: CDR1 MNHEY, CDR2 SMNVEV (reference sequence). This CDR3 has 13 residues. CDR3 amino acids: CASRRQGGYGYTF. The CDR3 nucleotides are TGTGCCAGCAGGAGACAGGGAGGCTATGGCTACACCTTC.

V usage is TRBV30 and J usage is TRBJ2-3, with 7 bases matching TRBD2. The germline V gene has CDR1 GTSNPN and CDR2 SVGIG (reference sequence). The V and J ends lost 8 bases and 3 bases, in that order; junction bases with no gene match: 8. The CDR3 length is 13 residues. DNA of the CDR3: TGTGCCGGAGGAGGGGAGGGGACAGATACGCAGTATTTT. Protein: CAGGGEGTDTQYF.

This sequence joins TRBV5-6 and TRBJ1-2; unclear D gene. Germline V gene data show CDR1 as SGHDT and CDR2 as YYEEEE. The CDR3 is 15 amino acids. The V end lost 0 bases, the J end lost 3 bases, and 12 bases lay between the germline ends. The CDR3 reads CASSLGRTADYGYTF. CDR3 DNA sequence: TGTGCCAGCAGCTTGGGGAGAACCGCTGACTATGGCTACACCTTC.

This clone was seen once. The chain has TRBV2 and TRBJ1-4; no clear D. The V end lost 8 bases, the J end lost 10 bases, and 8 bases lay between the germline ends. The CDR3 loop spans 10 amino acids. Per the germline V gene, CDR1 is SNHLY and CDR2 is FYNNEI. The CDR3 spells CASWSGKLFF. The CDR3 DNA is TGTGCCAGCTGGTCGGGAAAACTGTTTTTT.

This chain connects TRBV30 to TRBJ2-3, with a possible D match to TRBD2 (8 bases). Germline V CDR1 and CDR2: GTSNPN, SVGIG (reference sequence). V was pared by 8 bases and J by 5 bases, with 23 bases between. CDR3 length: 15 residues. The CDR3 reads CAREGAGGRGDTQYF. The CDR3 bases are TGTGCCCGAGAGGGGGCGGGGGGCCGGGGAGATACGCAGTATTTT.

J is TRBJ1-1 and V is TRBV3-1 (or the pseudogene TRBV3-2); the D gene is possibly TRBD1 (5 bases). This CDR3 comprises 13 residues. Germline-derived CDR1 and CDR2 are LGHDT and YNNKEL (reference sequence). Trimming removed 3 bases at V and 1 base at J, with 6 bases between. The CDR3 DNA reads TGTGCCAGCAGCCAGGGGGGGAACACTGAAGCTTTCTTT. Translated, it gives CASSQGGNTEAFF.

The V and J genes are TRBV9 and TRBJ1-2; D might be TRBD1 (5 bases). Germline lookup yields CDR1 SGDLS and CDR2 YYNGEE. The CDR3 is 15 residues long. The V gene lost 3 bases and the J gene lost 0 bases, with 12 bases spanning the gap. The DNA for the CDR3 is TGTGCCAGCAGCGCCCGGGACCGACCTAACTATGGCTACACCTTC. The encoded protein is CASSARDRPNYGYTF.

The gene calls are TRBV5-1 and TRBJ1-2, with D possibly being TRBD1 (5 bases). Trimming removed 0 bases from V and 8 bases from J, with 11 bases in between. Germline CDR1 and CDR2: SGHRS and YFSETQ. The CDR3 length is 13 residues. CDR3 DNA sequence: TGCGCCAGCAGCTTGGCCGGGGGGGAGGGCTACACCTTC. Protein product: CASSLAGGEGYTF.

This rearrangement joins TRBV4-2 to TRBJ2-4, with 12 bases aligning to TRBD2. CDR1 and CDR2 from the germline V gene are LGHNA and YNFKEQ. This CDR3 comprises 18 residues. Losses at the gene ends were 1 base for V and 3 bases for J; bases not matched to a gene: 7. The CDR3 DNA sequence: TGTGCCAGCAGCCAAGGGCTAGCGGGGGGGCGGGGCAAAAACATTCAGTACTTC. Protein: CASSQGLAGGRGKNIQYF.

CDR3: CASGPTAAFF. The CDR3 DNA reads TGTGCTAGTGGTCCCACGGCAGCTTTCTTT. The rearrangement joins TRBV12-5 to TRBJ1-1; no firm D call. Germline V gene lookup returns CDR1 LGHNT and CDR2 FRNRAP. The CDR3 spans 10 residues. V shed 5 bases and J shed 10 bases, with 8 bases lying between them.

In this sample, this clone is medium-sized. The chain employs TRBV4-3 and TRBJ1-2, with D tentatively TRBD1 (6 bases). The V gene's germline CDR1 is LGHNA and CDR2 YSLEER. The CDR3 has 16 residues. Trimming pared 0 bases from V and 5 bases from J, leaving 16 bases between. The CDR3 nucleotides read TGCGCCAGCAGCCAAGAGTATGGGGGCCCAGGATATGGCTACACCTTC. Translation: CASSQEYGGPGYGYTF.

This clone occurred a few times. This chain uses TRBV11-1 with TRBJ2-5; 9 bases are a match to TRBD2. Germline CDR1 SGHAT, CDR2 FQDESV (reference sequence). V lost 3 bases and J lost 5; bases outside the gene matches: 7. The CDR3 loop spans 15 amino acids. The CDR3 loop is CASSFYSGGEETQYF. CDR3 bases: TGTGCCAGCAGCTTCTATAGCGGGGGAGAGGAGACCCAGTACTTC.

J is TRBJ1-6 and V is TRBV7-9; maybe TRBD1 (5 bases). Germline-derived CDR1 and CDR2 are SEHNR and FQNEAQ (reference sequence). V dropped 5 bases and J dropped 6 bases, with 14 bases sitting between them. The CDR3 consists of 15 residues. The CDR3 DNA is TGTGCCAGCAGCCCTAGCGGGGGGTCTAATTCACCCCTCCACTTT. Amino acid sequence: CASSPSGGSNSPLHF.